This is a list of T cell receptor beta chains from one sample in a study of cytomegalovirus exposure and HLA in healthy donors. TCRdb keeps only in-frame clones here, not all; method: immunoSEQ multiplex PCR. The table lists fewer than 60,000 clones. The sample taken for sequencing was PBMCs. All receptors derive from a young woman in good health and CMV-seropositive. CDR3s include the opening cysteine and the closing phenylalanine or tryptophan. D genes are given only for firm matches.

D: .; V: TRBV4-1; J: TRBJ2-7; CDR3: CASSQGLDEQYF; DNA: TGCGCCAGCAGCCAAGGGCTTGACGAGCAGTACTTC
D: TRBD2; V: TRBV4-2; J: TRBJ2-7; CDR3: CASSQDWAGGPVYEQYF; DNA: TGTGCCAGCAGCCAAGATTGGGCGGGAGGGCCCGTTTACGAGCAGTACTTC
D: TRBD2; V: TRBV9; J: TRBJ2-5; CDR3: CASSVAGGLGETQYF; DNA: TGTGCCAGCAGCGTAGCGGGGGGTCTTGGAGAGACCCAGTACTTC
D: .; V: TRBV4-2; J: TRBJ2-1; CDR3: CASSQPAEYRNNEQFF; DNA: TGTGCCAGCAGCCAACCCGCAGAATACCGAAACAATGAGCAGTTCTTC
D: .; V: TRBV5-1; J: TRBJ1-4; CDR3: CASSMTDGINEKLFF; DNA: TGCGCCAGCAGCATGACGGACGGGATTAATGAAAAACTGTTTTTT
D: TRBD1; V: TRBV7-6; J: TRBJ2-7; CDR3: CASSRRAGGHEQYF; DNA: TGTGCCAGCAGCCGAAGGGCAGGGGGCCACGAGCAGTACTTC
D: TRBD2; V: TRBV6-5; J: TRBJ2-5; CDR3: CASSYSGGNQETQYF; DNA: TGTGCCAGCAGTTACTCGGGGGGGAACCAAGAGACCCAGTACTTC
D: TRBD1; V: TRBV7-9; J: TRBJ2-3; CDR3: CASRSRTGGTDTQYF; DNA: TGTGCCAGCAGAAGTCGGACAGGGGGTACAGATACGCAGTATTTT
D: TRBD2; V: TRBV4-2; J: TRBJ2-4; CDR3: CASSQGSRGGQPSDKNIQYF; DNA: TGTGCCAGCAGCCAAGGGAGTCGCGGGGGTCAGCCTTCGGACAAAAACATTCAGTACTTC
D: .; V: TRBV4-1; J: TRBJ1-5; CDR3: CASSQEGQARQPQHF; DNA: TGCGCCAGCAGCCAAGAGGGGCAGGCTCGACAGCCCCAGCATTTT
D: TRBD1; V: TRBV18; J: TRBJ2-7; CDR3: CASSPVRGQYEQYF; DNA: TGTGCCAGCTCACCAGTAAGGGGGCAATACGAGCAGTACTTC
D: TRBD2; V: TRBV5-4; J: TRBJ2-5; CDR3: CASRRSGTSGEETQYF; DNA: TGTGCCAGCAGACGCTCCGGGACTAGCGGGGAAGAGACCCAGTACTTC
D: .; V: TRBV6-5; J: TRBJ1-1; CDR3: CASKRRKTPNTEAFF; DNA: TGTGCCAGCAAAAGGAGAAAAACTCCGAACACTGAAGCTTTCTTT
D: .; V: TRBV6-5; J: TRBJ2-1; CDR3: CASMTGAAPYNEQFF; DNA: TGTGCCAGCATGACGGGAGCCGCCCCCTACAATGAGCAGTTCTTC
D: .; V: TRBV6-6; J: TRBJ2-7; CDR3: CASSYSNPQVRREQYF; DNA: TGTGCCAGCAGTTACTCGAATCCACAAGTGCGGAGGGAGCAGTACTTC
D: .; V: TRBV5-6; J: TRBJ1-1; CDR3: CASSLAEEANTEDFF; DNA: TGTGCCAGCAGCTTGGCTGAGGAGGCGAACACTGAAGATTTCTTT
D: TRBD2; V: TRBV11-3; J: TRBJ2-1; CDR3: CASSLPGLAIGQFF; DNA: TGTGCCAGCAGCCTTCCCGGACTAGCAATTGGGCAGTTCTTC
D: TRBD1; V: TRBV2; J: TRBJ1-2; CDR3: CAGTRDRGQDGYTF; DNA: TGTGCCGGGACAAGGGACAGGGGGCAGGATGGCTACACCTTC
D: TRBD1; V: TRBV30; J: TRBJ2-7; CDR3: CAWTATGFPYEQYF; DNA: TGTGCCTGGACTGCGACAGGGTTTCCCTACGAGCAGTACTTC
D: .; V: TRBV12-2; J: TRBJ1-1; CDR3: CASRSSLAPGSTSNTEAFF; DNA: TGTGCAAGTCGTTCAAGTCTCGCCCCGGGATCTACTTCGAACACTGAAGCTTTCTTT
D: .; V: TRBV19; J: TRBJ1-2; CDR3: CASRRPTPGYGYTF; DNA: TGTGCCAGCCGCCGACCCACCCCGGGCTATGGCTACACCTTC
D: .; V: TRBV6-5; J: TRBJ1-2; CDR3: CASSYNGGNYGYTF; DNA: TGTGCCAGCAGTTATAACGGCGGAAACTATGGCTACACCTTC
D: TRBD2; V: TRBV15; J: TRBJ2-2; CDR3: CATRRRTGKLAGVITGELFF; DNA: TGTGCCACCAGGCGGAGAACGGGGAAACTAGCGGGAGTTATCACCGGGGAGCTGTTTTTT
D: TRBD1; V: TRBV5-1; J: TRBJ2-7; CDR3: CASSLALGDRGAVEQYF; DNA: TGCGCCAGCAGCTTGGCTTTGGGGGACAGGGGAGCGGTCGAGCAGTACTTC
D: .; V: TRBV2; J: TRBJ1-4; CDR3: CASRVRGDERLFF; DNA: TGTGCCAGCAGGGTACGAGGTGATGAAAGACTGTTTTTT
D: .; V: TRBV7-2; J: TRBJ2-7; CDR3: CASSLYSVSPRGKTYEQYF; DNA: TGTGCCAGCAGCTTATATAGTGTTTCCCCGCGGGGTAAAACCTACGAGCAGTACTTC
D: TRBD1; V: TRBV6-6; J: TRBJ2-2; CDR3: CASKGGQGATGELFF; DNA: TGTGCCAGCAAGGGGGGACAGGGGGCTACCGGGGAGCTGTTTTTT
D: TRBD1; V: TRBV2; J: TRBJ2-3; CDR3: CANKDRASTDTQYF; DNA: TGTGCCAACAAAGACAGGGCCTCCACAGATACGCAGTATTTT
D: TRBD1; V: TRBV5-6; J: TRBJ2-2; CDR3: CASSSQGAVTGELFF; DNA: TGTGCCAGCAGCTCCCAGGGGGCGGTCACCGGGGAGCTGTTTTTT
D: TRBD1; V: TRBV6-1; J: TRBJ2-7; CDR3: CASSANRGSYEQYF; DNA: TGTGCCAGCAGTGCTAACAGGGGTTCCTACGAGCAGTACTTC
D: .; V: TRBV6-1; J: TRBJ1-2; CDR3: CASSLQGINYGYTF; DNA: TGTGCCAGCAGTCTTCAGGGTATTAACTATGGCTACACCTTC
D: TRBD2; V: TRBV4-2; J: TRBJ2-1; CDR3: CASSQDMGTSGSRDEQFF; DNA: TGTGCCAGCAGCCAAGATATGGGAACTAGCGGGAGTCGCGATGAGCAGTTCTTC
D: TRBD2; V: TRBV25-1; J: TRBJ2-7; CDR3: CASSAGGGAWEQYF; DNA: TGTGCCAGCAGTGCTGGCGGGGGGGCTTGGGAGCAGTACTTC
D: .; V: TRBV6-5; J: TRBJ1-1; CDR3: CASSPRQSSNTEAFF; DNA: TGTGCCAGCAGCCCCCGACAGTCCTCGAACACTGAAGCTTTCTTT
D: .; V: TRBV6-5; J: TRBJ2-7; CDR3: CASSRDRSIEQYF; DNA: TGTGCCAGCAGTAGAGACAGGTCCATCGAGCAGTACTTC
D: .; V: TRBV7-8; J: TRBJ2-7; CDR3: CASSSRGPGMEQYF; DNA: TGTGCCAGCAGCTCCAGGGGACCGGGCATGGAGCAGTACTTC
D: TRBD2; V: TRBV29-1; J: TRBJ2-3; CDR3: CSVDASGSTDTQYF; DNA: TGCAGCGTTGATGCTAGCGGAAGCACAGATACGCAGTATTTT
D: .; V: TRBV11-2; J: TRBJ1-2; CDR3: CASSLGGPVYGYTF; DNA: TGTGCCAGCAGCTTAGGAGGGCCCGTCTATGGCTACACCTTC
D: .; V: TRBV19; J: TRBJ1-1; CDR3: CASSMRGGRRTEAFF; DNA: TGTGCCAGTAGTATGCGTGGCGGGAGAAGAACTGAAGCTTTCTTT
D: TRBD2; V: TRBV6-1; J: TRBJ2-7; CDR3: CASSEVWGGGKQYF; DNA: TGTGCCAGCAGTGAAGTCTGGGGCGGGGGGAAGCAGTACTTC
D: TRBD1; V: TRBV29-1; J: TRBJ2-5; CDR3: CSVKWTGRETQYF; DNA: TGCAGCGTTAAATGGACAGGTAGAGAGACCCAGTACTTC
D: TRBD2; V: TRBV11-1; J: TRBJ2-3; CDR3: CASSLILAGATDTQYF; DNA: TGTGCCAGCAGCTTAATCCTAGCGGGAGCTACAGATACGCAGTATTTT
D: .; V: TRBV6-1; J: TRBJ1-5; CDR3: CASSGWEDQPQHF; DNA: TGTGCCAGCAGTGGTTGGGAGGACCAGCCCCAGCATTTT
D: TRBD1; V: TRBV5-1; J: TRBJ2-7; CDR3: CASSSSGTGSYEQYF; DNA: TGCGCCAGCAGCTCCTCCGGGACAGGATCCTACGAGCAGTACTTC
D: .; V: TRBV30; J: TRBJ2-7; CDR3: CAWKGDSYEQYF; DNA: TGTGCCTGGAAGGGGGACTCCTACGAGCAGTACTTC
D: TRBD1; V: TRBV10-2; J: TRBJ2-7; CDR3: CASSPSTGVEQYF; DNA: TGCGCCAGCAGTCCCTCCACAGGGGTCGAGCAGTACTTC
D: .; V: TRBV29-1; J: TRBJ2-7; CDR3: CSVEVGSAGLAAYEQYF; DNA: TGCAGCGTTGAAGTAGGATCGGCGGGTTTGGCCGCCTACGAGCAGTACTTC